This T cell receptor (beta chain) was obtained from a study of T cells in narcolepsy. Study-level information: Enrolled donors included narcolepsy type 1 or type 2 patients and healthy controls. Study-wide results and limits: HCRT-specific and TRIB2-specific autoreactive clonotypes appeared among same-patient CSF and blood CD4+ clonotypes.

Generated by immunoSEQ multiplex PCR, the TCRdb table keeps only in-frame clones and is missing some. The sample consists of under 30,000 clones, about 84% of them appearing once. About this clone itself: Its antigen is undetermined.

The length of the CDR3 is 15 residues. Deletions cut 4 bases from V and 2 bases from J, with 14 bases between. The V gene's germline CDR1 is WSHSY and CDR2 SAAADI. The clonotype comes from a human donor with narcolepsy. Sequenced input: CD45RA- memory CD4+ T cells from PBMCs. The genes are TRBV10-2 and TRBJ2-5; perhaps TRBD2 as D (6 bases). The CDR3 sequence is CASSGTMTRQETQYF. CDR3 DNA sequence: TGCGCCAGCAGTGGAACGATGACTAGACAAGAGACCCAGTACTTC.